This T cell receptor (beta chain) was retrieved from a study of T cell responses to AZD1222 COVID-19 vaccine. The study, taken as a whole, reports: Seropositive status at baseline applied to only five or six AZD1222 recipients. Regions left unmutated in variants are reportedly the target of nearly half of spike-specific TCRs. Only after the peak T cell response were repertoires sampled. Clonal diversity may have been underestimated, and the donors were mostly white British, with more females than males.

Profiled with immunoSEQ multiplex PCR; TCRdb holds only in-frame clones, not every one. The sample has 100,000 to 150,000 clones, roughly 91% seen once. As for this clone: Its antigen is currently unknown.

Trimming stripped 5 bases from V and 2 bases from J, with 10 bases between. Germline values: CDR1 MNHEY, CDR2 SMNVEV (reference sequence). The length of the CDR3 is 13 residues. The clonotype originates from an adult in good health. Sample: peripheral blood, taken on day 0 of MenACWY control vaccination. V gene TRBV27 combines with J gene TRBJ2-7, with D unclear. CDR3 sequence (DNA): TGTGCCAGCAGTCCTGGCAATACCTACGAGCAGTACTTC. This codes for CASSPGNTYEQYF.